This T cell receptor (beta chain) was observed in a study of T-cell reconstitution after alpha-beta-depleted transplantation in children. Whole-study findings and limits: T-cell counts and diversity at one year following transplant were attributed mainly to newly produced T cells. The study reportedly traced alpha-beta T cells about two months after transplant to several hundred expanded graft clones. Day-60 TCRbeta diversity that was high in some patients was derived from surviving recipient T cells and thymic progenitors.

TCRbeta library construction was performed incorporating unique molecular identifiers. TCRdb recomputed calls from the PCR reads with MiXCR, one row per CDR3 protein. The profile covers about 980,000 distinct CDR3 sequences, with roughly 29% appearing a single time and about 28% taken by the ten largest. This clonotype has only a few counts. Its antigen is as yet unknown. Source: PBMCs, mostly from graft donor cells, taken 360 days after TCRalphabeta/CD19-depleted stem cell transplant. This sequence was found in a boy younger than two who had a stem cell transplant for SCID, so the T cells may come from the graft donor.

The CDR3 DNA reads TGTGCCAGCAGTTTTACATTACCCCACAATGAGCAGTTCTTC. Residues: CASSFTLPHNEQFF. The chain employs TRBV28 and TRBJ2-1; D is ambiguous. Trimming shortened V by 3 bases and J by 5 bases, and 11 bases separated the two germline ends. This CDR3 has 14 residues. Germline-derived CDR1 and CDR2 are MDHEN and SYDVKM. Full variable domain (outside the CDR3, taken from reference TRBV28 and TRBJ2-1): DVKVTQSSRYLVKRTGEKVFLECVQDMDHENMFWYRQDPGLGLRLIYFSYDVKMKEKGDIPEGYSVSREKKERFSLILESASTNQTSMYLCASSFTLPHNEQFFGPGTRLTVL.